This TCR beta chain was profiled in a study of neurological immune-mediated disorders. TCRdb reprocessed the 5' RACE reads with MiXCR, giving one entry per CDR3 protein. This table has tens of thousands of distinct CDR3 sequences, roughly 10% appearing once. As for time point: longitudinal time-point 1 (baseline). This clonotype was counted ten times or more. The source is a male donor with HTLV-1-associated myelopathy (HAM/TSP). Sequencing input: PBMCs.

The chain's CDR3 is CASSLVRSKETQYF. Written as DNA, the CDR3 is TGTGCCAGCAGCTTAGTTCGGTCGAAAGAGACCCAGTACTTC. This chain links TRBV11-2 with TRBJ2-5, with no clear D. Germline V gene data show CDR1 as SGHAT and CDR2 as FQNNGV. The CDR3 is 14 residues long. Trimming left V 1 base short and J 3 bases short, with 9 bases between.